The sequence of this T cell receptor (beta chain) was determined in a study of blood T cell repertoires in COVID-19. Across the study: Acute-phase and convalescent COVID-19 samples originated in the United States, Italy and Spain. Sample material is recorded as cDNA or gDNA derived from T cells, B-cell-depleted T cells, or PBMCs.

Per the original data handling: Amplification with reference gene primers provided the estimates of nucleated cell counts. Assay: immunoSEQ multiplex PCR; the TCRdb copy retains only in-frame clones and omits some. V and J calls and clone size are given by that table; D and trimming were obtained from the DNA. Of about 170,000 clones in the sample, 65% to 85% are singletons; the top ten hold 9.5% to 13%. CDR3 size: 15 residues. Trimming pared 4 bases from V and 2 bases from J, leaving 12 bases between. From germline, CDR1 is MNHEY and CDR2 SMNVEV (reference sequence). The chain employs TRBV27 and TRBJ2-1; perhaps TRBD1 as D (5 bases). Sample: peripheral blood. The TCR originated in a man between 65 and 80 years old with active or convalescent COVID-19. CDR3 residues: CASSYKAGTYNEQFF. DNA for the CDR3: TGTGCCAGCAGTTATAAGGCAGGGACCTACAATGAGCAGTTCTTC.